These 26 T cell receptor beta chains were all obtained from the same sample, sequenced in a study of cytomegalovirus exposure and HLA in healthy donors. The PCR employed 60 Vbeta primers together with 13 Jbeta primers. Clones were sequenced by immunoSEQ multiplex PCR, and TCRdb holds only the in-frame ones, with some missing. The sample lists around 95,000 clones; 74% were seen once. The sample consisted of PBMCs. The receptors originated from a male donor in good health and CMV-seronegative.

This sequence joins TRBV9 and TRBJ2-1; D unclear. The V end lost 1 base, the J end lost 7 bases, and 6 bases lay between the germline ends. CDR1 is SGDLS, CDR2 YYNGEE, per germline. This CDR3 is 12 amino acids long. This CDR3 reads CASSVSFNEQFF. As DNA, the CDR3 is TGTGCCAGCAGCGTATCTTTTAATGAGCAGTTCTTC.

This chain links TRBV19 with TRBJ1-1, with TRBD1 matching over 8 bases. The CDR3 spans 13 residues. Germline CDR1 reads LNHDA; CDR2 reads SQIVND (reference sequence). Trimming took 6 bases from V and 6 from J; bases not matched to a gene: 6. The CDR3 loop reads CASRAGGTPEAFF. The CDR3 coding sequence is TGTGCCAGTAGGGCAGGGGGCACCCCTGAAGCTTTCTTT.

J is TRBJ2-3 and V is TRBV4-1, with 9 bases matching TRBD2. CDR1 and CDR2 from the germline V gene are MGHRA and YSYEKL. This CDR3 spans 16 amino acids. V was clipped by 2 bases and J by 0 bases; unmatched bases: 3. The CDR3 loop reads CASSQMSGRSTDTQYF. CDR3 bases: TGCGCCAGCAGCCAAATGAGCGGGAGGAGCACAGATACGCAGTATTTT.

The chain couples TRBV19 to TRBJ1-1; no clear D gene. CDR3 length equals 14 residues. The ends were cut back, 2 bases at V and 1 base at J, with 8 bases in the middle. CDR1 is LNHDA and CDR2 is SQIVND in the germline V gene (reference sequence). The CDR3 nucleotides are TGTGCCAGTAGTATACCCTCCGGGAACACTGAAGCTTTCTTT. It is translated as CASSIPSGNTEAFF.

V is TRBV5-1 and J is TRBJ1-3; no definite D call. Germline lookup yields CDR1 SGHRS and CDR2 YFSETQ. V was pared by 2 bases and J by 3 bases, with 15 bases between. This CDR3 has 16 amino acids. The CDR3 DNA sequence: TGCGCCAGCAGCTTCGACGGTGACTTAGGTGGAAACACCATATATTTT. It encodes CASSFDGDLGGNTIYF.

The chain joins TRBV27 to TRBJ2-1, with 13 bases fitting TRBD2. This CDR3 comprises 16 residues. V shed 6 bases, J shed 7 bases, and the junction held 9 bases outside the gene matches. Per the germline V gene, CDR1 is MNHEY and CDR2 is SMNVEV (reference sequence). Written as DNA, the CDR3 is TGTGCCAGCAGCCACCGGACTAGCGGGAGTAGGAATGAGCAGTTCTTC. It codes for CASSHRTSGSRNEQFF.

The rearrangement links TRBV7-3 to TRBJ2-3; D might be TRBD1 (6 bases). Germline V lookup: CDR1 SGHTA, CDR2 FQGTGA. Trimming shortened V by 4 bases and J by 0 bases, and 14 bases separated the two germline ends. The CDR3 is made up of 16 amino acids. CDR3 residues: CASSYLGGASTDTQYF. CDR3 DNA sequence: TGTGCCAGCAGCTACCTAGGGGGTGCTAGCACAGATACGCAGTATTTT.

The chain's CDR3 is CASSLDRQGQYF. The CDR3 region has the DNA TGTGCCAGCAGCTTGGACCGACAGGGGCAGTACTTC. The rearrangement joins TRBV5-6 to TRBJ2-7; 7 bases map to TRBD1. Germline CDR1 is SGHDT and CDR2 is YYEEEE. J lost 9 bases, V lost 0 bases, and 3 bases had no gene match. This CDR3 spans 12 amino acids.

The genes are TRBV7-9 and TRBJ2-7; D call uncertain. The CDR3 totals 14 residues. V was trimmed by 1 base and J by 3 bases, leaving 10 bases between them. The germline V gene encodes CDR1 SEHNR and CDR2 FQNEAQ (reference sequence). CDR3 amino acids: CASSLVDFDYEQYF. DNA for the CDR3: TGTGCCAGCAGCTTAGTTGACTTCGACTACGAGCAGTACTTC. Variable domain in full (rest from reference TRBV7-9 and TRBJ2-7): DTGVSQNPRHKITKRGQNVTFRCDPISEHNRLYWYRQTLGQGPEFLTYFQNEAQLEKSRLLSDRFSAERPKGSFSTLEIQRTEQGDSAMYLCASSLVDFDYEQYFGPGTRLTVT.

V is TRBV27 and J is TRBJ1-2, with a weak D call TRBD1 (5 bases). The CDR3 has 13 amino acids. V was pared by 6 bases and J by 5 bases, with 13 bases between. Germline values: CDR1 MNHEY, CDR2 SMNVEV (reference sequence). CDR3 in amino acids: CASRNIDRYGYTF. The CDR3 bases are TGTGCCAGCAGGAACATAGACAGATATGGCTACACCTTC.

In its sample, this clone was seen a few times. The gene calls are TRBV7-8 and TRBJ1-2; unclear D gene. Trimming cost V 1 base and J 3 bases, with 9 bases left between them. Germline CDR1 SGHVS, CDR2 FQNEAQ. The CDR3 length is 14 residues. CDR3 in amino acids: CASSLGVRDYGYTF. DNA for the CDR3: TGTGCCAGCAGCTTAGGCGTCCGCGACTATGGCTACACCTTC. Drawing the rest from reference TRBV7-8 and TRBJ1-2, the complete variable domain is GAGVSQSPRYKVAKRGQDVALRCDPISGHVSLFWYQQALGQGPEFLTYFQNEAQLDKSGLPSDRFFAERPEGSVSTLKIQRTQQEDSAVYLCASSLGVRDYGYTFGSGTRLTVV.

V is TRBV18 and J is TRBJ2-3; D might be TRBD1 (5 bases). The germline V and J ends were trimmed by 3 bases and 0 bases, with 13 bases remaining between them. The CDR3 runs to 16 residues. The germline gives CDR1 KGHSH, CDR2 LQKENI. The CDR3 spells CASSPLGHLSTDTQYF. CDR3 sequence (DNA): TGTGCCAGCTCACCTCTTGGACATCTTAGCACAGATACGCAGTATTTT.

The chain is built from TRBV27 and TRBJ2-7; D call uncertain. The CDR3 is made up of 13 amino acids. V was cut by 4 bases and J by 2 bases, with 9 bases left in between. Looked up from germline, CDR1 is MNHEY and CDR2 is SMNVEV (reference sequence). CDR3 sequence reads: CASSWVATYEQYF. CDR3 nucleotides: TGTGCCAGCAGTTGGGTAGCCACCTACGAGCAGTACTTC.

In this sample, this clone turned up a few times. The CDR3 region is CASRAQVNTEAFF. For the CDR3, the DNA is TGTGCCAGCAGGGCACAGGTAAACACTGAAGCTTTCTTT. The rearrangement uses TRBV6-1 and TRBJ1-1; the D gene is possibly TRBD1 (5 bases). CDR1 and CDR2 from the germline V gene are MNHNS and SASEGT. The CDR3 is 13 residues long. V lost 6 bases and J lost 2, with 10 bases in between.

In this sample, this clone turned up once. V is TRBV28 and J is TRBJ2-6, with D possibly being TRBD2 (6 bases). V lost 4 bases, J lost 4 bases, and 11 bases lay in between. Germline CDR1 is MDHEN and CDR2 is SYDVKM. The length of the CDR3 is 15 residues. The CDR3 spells CASSSIREGANVLTF. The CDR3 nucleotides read TGTGCCAGCAGTTCCATTCGGGAGGGGGCCAACGTCCTGACTTTC. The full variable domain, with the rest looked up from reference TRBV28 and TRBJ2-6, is DVKVTQSSRYLVKRTGEKVFLECVQDMDHENMFWYRQDPGLGLRLIYFSYDVKMKEKGDIPEGYSVSREKKERFSLILESASTNQTSMYLCASSSIREGANVLTFGAGSRLTVL.

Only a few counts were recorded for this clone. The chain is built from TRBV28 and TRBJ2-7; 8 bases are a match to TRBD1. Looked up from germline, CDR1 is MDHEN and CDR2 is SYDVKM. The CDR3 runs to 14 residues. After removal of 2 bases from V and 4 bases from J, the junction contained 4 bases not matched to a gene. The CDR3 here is CASSLPGGRYEQYF. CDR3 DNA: TGTGCCAGCAGTTTACCAGGGGGCAGGTACGAGCAGTACTTC.

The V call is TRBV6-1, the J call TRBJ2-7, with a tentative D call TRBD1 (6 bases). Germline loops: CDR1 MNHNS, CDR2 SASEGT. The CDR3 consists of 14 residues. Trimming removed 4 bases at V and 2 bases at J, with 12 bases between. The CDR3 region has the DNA TGTGCCAGCAGTGCATTTGGGGGCCCCTACGAGCAGTACTTC. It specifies CASSAFGGPYEQYF.

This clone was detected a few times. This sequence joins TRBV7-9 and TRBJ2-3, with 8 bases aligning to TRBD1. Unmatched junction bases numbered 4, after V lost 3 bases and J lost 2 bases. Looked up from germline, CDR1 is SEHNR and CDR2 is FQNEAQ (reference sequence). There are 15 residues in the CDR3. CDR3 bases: TGTGCCAGCAGCTTGGGGACAGGATTCACAGATACGCAGTATTTT. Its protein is CASSLGTGFTDTQYF.

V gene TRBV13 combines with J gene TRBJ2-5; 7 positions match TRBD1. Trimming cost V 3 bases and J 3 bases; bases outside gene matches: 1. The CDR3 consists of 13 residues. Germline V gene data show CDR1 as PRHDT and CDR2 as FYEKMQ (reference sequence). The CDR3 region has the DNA TGTGCCAGCAGCTTGGGACAGAAAGAGACCCAGTACTTC. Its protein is CASSLGQKETQYF.

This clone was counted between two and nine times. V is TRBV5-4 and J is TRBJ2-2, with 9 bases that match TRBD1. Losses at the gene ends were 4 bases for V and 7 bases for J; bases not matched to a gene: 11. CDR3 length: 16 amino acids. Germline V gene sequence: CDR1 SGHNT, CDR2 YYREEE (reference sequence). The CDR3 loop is CASSLNTGGSVGELFF. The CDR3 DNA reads TGTGCCAGCAGCCTAAATACAGGGGGCTCGGTCGGGGAGCTGTTTTTT.

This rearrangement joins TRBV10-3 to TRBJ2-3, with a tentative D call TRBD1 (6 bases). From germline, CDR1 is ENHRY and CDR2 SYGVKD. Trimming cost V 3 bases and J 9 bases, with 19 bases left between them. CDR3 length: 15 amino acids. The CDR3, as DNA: TGTGCCATCAGTGATCTTCCAGGGGTGGGCGGGACGCAGTATTTT. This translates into CAISDLPGVGGTQYF.

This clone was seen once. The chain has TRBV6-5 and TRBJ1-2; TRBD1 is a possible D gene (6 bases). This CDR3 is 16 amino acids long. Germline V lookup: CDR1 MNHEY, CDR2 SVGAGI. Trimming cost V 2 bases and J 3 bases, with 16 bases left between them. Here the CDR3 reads CASSYGDKPGDYGYTF. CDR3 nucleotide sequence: TGTGCCAGCAGTTACGGGGACAAACCCGGGGACTATGGCTACACCTTC.

DNA of the CDR3: TGTGCCAGCAGCCAGGGGTTTATCTATGGCTACACCTTC. Protein: CASSQGFIYGYTF. The chain joins TRBV9 to TRBJ1-2; D possibly corresponds to TRBD1 (6 bases). Looked up from germline, CDR1 is SGDLS and CDR2 is YYNGEE. V lost 4 bases and J 4 bases, leaving 11 bases between the germline ends. This CDR3 comprises 13 residues.

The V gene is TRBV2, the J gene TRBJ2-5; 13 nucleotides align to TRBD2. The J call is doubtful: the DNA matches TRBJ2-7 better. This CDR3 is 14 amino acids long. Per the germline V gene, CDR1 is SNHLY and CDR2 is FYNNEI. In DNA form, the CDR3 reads TGTGCCAGCAGTGGGACTAGCGGGAGTTACGAGCAGTACTTC. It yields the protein CASSGTSGSYEQYF.

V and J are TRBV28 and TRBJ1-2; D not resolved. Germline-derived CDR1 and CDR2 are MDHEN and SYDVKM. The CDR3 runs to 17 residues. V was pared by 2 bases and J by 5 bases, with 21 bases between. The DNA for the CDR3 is TGTGCCAGCAGTTTACCCCCCTTAGGTGGAGTAGGATATGGCTACACCTTC. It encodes CASSLPPLGGVGYGYTF.

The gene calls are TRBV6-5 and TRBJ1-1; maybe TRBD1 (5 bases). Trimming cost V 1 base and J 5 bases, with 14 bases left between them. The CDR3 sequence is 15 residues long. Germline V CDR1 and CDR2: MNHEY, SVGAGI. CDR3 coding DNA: TGTGCCAGCAGTTACTGGGCCAGGGATTTTACTGAAGCTTTCTTT. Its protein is CASSYWARDFTEAFF.